Given below is one TCR beta chain in context. There is no known antigen for this receptor. Base qualities were left out, and no much larger clone turns up one base away. The same CDR3 also results from other DNA sequences found in this sample. The source of the sample is a study of shared clonotypes between healthy human individuals (dated by TCRdb to about 2020). Context from the whole study: The cohort comprised two women and a few men aged 18 to 49 years. Each donor's leukapheresis produced roughly between roughly 0.94 and 9.5 billion PBMCs. Per donor, three plates each were used for CD4 naive and CD4 memory, two for CD8 naive, and one for CD8 memory. To increase sequencing depth and limit assay-specific biases, different laboratories used diverse techniques to prepare libraries and sequence TCR repertoires. The study deeply sequenced blood TCR repertoires of about five healthy adults to estimate repertoire size and the extent of clonotype sharing between individuals.

Healthy HIV-negative adults with no recently reported acute infections or vaccinations were included as donors. All donors were Caucasian adults living in Nashville, Tennessee, USA. CD4+ T cells were enriched by magnetic negative selection, after which naive cells were positively selected on CD45RA and the negative fraction was taken as the memory subset. Blood was collected by leukapheresis, and PBMCs were isolated by Ficoll-Histopaque density gradient centrifugation and then cryopreserved in liquid nitrogen vapor phase. Purity and quantity of every magnetically sorted T cell population were checked by analytical flow cytometry. From each sorted fraction, genomic DNA was isolated and quantified by UV absorbance on a Nanodrop 2000c. Using the deep immunoSEQ assay, multiplex PCR amplified TCR CDR3 regions from genomic DNA. Extracted genomic DNA from each cell subset was distributed evenly across all wells of several immunoSEQ 96-well plates, and each plate was treated as a replicate. Each replicate PCR for sorted subsets received around 0.2 ug genomic DNA, equal to 30,000 or so T cell genomes. The purified libraries were quantified using a Qubit 3.0 fluorometer, sized with a Bioanalyzer 2100, and then quantified again using the KAPA Library Quantification kit. Each immunoSEQ 96-well plate was sequenced on its own single-read 150-cycle Illumina NextSeq 550 flow cell. Under the source paper's analysis protocol: Because only junctional sequences without quality scores were contained in the immunoSEQ output, filtering matching that applied to full-length reads could not be performed. Sequences were annotated with PyIR, a Python wrapper for IgBLAST v1.9, using IMGT germline references to assign V/J genes and CDR3. Reads were filtered out if the reads had weak V/J assignments (E-value above 1e-6), no CDR3, stop codons, out-of-frame junctions, or ambiguous translated residues. V3J clonotypes were defined by identical inferred V gene, J gene, and CDR3 amino acid sequence. Percentage overlap between repertoires was computed as shared unique clonotypes divided by the size of the smaller repertoire. RTK rarefaction, the Chao1 estimator, and Recon v2.1 estimates of unobserved clonotypes were used to assess repertoire richness. Generation probabilities for all TCRbeta clonotypes obtained by the gDNA method from a handful of donors were computed using OLGA. The table was pulled from immuneACCESS by TCRdb, which kept in-frame rearrangements only. Such tables lose some clones; where checked, under half of the loss comes from unresolved V genes, and the rest has no known cause. V, J and clone size are taken as reported in that table, and D and trimming were inferred from the DNA itself. This sample is represented by millions of clones; roughly 96% of them were singletons. The ten biggest clones cover 0.13% of the sample.

Results the study describes overall, beyond this receptor: Sampling was restricted to blood, and TCR repertoires in tissue are likely to differ from TCR repertoires in blood. Naive subsets generally had larger estimated clonotype richness than memory subsets. Rarefaction of sorted-subset datasets indicated incomplete sequencing despite the large sequencing depth. When a handful of donors were compared, the shared fraction of clonotypes was about 5% for naive CD4, around 3.5% for naive CD8, roughly 2.3% for memory CD4, and less than 0.5% for memory CD8. The small number of donors limited the genetic and exposure-history diversity represented. Compared with non-shared clonotypes, clonotypes shared by all four sorted-subset donors had higher generation probabilities. Based on pairwise subsampling, the degree of clonotype sharing among donors was expected to be affected by sequencing depth.

CDR3 length: 13 amino acids, cysteine to phenylalanine. The only DNA kept is the CDR3, 39 bases in frame from the first base. The junction shows trimming of 0 bases on V and 3 bases on J, plus 7 bases between the germline ends. CDR1 and CDR2, per the germline V gene, are SGHRS and YFSETQ. Input material: naive CD4+ T cells sorted from blood. The cell subset or site label, as the study defines it: CD45RA+ positively selected. This TCR was sampled from a man younger than 35 in good health. This chain is built from TRBV5-1 and TRBJ2-7; TRBD2 could be the D gene, as 6 bases match. CDR3 reads: CASSLAEGYEQYF. In nucleotide form, the sequence is TGCGCCAGCAGCTTGGCGGAGGGCTACGAGCAGTACTTC.